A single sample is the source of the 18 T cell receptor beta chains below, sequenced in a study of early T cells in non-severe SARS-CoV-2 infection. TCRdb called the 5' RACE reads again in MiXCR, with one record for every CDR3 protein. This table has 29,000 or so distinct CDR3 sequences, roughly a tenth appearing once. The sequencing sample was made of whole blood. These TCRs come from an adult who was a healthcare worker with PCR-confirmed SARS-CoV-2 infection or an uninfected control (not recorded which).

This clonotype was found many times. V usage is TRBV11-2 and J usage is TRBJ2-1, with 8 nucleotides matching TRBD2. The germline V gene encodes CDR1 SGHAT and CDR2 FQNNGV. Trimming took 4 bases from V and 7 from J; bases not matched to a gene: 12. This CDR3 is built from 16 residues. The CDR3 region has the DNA TGTGCCAGCAGCTCCGGTAATAGCGGGGTCTTTAATGAGCAGTTCTTC. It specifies CASSSGNSGVFNEQFF.

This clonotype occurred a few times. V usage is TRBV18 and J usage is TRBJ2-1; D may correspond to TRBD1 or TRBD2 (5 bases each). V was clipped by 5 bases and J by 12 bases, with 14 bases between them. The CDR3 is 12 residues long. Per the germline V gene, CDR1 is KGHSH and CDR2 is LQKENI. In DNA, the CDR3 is TGTGCCAGCTCAGGGACCGCCTATGGGCAGTTCTTC. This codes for CASSGTAYGQFF.

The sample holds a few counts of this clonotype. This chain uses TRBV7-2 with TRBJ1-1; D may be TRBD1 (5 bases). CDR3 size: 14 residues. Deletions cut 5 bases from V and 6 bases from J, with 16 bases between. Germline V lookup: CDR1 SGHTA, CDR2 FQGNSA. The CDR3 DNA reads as TGTGCCAGCAGCCAAAAATTCAGGGACCCTGAAGCTTTCTTT. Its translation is CASSQKFRDPEAFF.

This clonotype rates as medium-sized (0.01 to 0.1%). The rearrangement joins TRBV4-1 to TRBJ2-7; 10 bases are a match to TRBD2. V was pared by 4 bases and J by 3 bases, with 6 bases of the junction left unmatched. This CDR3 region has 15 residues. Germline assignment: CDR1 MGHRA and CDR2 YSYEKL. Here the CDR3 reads CASSLTSGDLYEQYF. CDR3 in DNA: TGCGCCAGCAGCCTCACTAGCGGGGATCTCTACGAGCAGTACTTC.

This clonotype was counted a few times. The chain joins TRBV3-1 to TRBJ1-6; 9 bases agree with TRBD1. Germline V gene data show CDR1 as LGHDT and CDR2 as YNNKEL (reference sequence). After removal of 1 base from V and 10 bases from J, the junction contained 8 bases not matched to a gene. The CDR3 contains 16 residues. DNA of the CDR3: TGTGCCAGCAGCCAAGTTCCGGGACAGGGAGGCTCACCCCTCCACTTT. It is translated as CASSQVPGQGGSPLHF.

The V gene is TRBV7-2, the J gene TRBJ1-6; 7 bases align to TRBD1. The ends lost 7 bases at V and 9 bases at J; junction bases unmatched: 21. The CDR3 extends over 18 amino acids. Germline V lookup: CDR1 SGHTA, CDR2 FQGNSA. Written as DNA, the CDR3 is TGTGCCAGCAATATCCGGGACAGAAGGATACCGTGGGTTTCACCCCTCCACTTT. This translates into CASNIRDRRIPWVSPLHF.

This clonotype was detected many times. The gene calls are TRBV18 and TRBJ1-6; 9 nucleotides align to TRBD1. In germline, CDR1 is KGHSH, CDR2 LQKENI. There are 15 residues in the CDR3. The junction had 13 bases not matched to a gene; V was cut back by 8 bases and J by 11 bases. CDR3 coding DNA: TGTGCCAGCACCCGACAGGGGGTAGCGTTTACACCCCTCCACTTT. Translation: CASTRQGVAFTPLHF.

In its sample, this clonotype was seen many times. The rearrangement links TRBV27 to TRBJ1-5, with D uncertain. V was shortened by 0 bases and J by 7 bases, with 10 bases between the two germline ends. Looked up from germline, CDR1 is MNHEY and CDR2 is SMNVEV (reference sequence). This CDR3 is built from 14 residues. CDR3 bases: TGTGCCAGCAGTTTATCCGGGAACGAGCAGCCCCAGCATTTT. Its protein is CASSLSGNEQPQHF.

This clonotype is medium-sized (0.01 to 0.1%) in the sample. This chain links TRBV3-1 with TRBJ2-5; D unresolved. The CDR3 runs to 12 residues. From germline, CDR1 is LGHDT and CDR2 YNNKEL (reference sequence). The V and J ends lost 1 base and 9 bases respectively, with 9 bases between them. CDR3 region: CASSQVEKAQYF. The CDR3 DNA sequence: TGTGCCAGCAGCCAAGTGGAGAAGGCCCAGTACTTC.

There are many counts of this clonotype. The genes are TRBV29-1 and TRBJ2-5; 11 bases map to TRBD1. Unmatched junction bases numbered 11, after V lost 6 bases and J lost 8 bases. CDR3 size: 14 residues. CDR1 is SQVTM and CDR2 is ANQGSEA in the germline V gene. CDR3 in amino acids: CSVATGTGGITQYF. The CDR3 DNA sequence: TGCAGCGTCGCAACCGGGACAGGGGGGATCACCCAGTACTTC.

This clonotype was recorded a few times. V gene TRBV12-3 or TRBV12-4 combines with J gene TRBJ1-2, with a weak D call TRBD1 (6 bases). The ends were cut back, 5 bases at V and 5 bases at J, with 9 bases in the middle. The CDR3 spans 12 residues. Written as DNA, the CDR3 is TGTGCCAGCAGTGTTACAGGGTATGGCTACACCTTC. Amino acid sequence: CASSVTGYGYTF.

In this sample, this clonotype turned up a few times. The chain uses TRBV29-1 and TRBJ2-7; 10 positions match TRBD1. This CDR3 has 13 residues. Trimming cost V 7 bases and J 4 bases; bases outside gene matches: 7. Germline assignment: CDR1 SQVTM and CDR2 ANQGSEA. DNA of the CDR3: TGCAGCGCAATGACAGGGGGCAGGTACGAGCAGTACTTC. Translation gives CSAMTGGRYEQYF.

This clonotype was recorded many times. CDR3 region: CSATPDVGVEQFF. In DNA form, the CDR3 reads TGCAGTGCTACCCCGGATGTGGGGGTTGAGCAGTTCTTC. This chain joins TRBV20-1 and TRBJ2-1, with D perhaps matching TRBD1 or TRBD2 (5 bases each). Germline assignment: CDR1 DFQATT and CDR2 SNEGSKA (reference sequence). CDR3 length equals 13 residues. Deletions cut 4 bases from V and 9 bases from J, with 16 bases between.

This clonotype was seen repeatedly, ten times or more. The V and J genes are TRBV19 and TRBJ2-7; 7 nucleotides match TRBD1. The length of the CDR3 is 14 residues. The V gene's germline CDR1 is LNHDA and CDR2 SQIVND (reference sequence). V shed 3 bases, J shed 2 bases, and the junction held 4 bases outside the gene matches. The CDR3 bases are TGTGCCAGTAGTATCCGACAGGGTCCCTACGAGCAGTACTTC. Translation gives CASSIRQGPYEQYF.

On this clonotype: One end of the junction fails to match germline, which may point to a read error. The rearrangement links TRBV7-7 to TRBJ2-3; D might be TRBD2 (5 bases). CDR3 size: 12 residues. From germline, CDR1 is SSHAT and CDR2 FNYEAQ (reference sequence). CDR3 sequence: CASSPGGYTQYF. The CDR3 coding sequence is TGTGCTAGCAGCCCAGGAGGTTATACGCAGTATTTT.

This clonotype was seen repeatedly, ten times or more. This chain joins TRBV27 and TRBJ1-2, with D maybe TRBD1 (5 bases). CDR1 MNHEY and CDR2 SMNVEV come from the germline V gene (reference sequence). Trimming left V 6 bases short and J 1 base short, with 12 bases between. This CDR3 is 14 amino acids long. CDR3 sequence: CASRPHQGNYGYTF. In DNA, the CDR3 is TGTGCCAGCAGACCCCACCAGGGTAACTATGGCTACACCTTC.

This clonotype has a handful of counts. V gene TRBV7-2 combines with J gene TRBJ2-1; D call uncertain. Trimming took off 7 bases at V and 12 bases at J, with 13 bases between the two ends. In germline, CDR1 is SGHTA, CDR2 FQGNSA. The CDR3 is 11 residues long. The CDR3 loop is CASKLSFRQFF. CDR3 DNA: TGTGCCAGCAAACTGTCCTTTCGGCAGTTCTTC.

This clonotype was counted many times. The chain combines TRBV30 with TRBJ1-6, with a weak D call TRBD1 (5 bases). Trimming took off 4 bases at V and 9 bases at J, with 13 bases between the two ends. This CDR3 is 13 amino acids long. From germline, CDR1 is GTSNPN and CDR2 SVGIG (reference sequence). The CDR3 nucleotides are TGTGCCTGGATCGGGGACCGCGGTTCACCCCTCCACTTT. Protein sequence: CAWIGDRGSPLHF.